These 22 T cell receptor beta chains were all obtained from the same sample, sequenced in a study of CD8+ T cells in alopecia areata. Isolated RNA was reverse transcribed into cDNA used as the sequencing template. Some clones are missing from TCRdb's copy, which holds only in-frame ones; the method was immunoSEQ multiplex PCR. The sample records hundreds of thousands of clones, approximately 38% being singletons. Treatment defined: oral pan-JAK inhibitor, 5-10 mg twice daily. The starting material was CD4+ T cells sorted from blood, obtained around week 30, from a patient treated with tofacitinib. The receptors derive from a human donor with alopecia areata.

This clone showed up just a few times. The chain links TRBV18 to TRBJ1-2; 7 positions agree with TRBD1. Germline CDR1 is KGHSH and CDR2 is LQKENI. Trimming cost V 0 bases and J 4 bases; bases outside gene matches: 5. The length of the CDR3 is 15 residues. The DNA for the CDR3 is TGTGCCAGCTCACCACCGATAGACAGGGTCTATGGCTACACCTTC. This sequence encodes CASSPPIDRVYGYTF. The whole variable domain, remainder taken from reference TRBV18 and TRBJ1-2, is NAGVMQNPRHLVRRRGQEARLRCSPMKGHSHVYWYRQLPEEGLKFMVYLQKENIIDESGMPKERFSAEFPKEGPSILRIQQVVRGDSAAYFCASSPPIDRVYGYTFGSGTRLTVV.

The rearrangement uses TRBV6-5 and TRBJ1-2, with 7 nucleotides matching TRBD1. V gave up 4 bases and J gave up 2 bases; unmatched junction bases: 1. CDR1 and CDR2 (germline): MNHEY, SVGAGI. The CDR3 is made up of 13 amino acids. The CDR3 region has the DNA TGTGCCAGCAGTTTGGACAGGAACTATGGCTACACCTTC. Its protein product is CASSLDRNYGYTF.

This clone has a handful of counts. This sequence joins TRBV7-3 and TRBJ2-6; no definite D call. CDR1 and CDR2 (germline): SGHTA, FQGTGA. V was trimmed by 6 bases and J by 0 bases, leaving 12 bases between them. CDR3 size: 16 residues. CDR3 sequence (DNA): TGTGCCAGCAGTCAAACGGCGTACTCTGGGGCCAACGTCCTGACTTTC. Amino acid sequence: CASSQTAYSGANVLTF.

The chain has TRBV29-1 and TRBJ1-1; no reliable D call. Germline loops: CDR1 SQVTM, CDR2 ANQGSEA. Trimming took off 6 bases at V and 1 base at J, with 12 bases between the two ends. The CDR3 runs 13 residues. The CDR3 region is CSVESPENTEAFF. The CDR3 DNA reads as TGCAGCGTGGAAAGTCCAGAGAACACTGAAGCTTTCTTT.

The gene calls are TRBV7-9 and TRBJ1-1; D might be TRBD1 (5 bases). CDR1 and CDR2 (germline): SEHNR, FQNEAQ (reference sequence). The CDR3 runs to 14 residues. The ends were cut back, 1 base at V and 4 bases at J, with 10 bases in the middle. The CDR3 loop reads CASSLGLGVTEAFF. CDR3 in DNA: TGTGCCAGCAGCTTAGGGTTGGGGGTCACTGAAGCTTTCTTT.

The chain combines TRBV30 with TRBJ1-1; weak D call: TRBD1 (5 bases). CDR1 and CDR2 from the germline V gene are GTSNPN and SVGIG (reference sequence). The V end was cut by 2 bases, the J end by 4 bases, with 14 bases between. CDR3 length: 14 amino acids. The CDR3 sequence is CAWSTPGSSTEAFF. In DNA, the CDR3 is TGTGCCTGGAGTACCCCAGGGTCGAGCACTGAAGCTTTCTTT.

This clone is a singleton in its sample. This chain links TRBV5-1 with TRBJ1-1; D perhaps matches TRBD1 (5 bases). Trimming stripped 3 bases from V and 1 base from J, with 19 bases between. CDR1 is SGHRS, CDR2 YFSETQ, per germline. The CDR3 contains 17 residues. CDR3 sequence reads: CASSYREVGVTNTEAFF. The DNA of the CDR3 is TGCGCCAGCAGCTACCGGGAGGTAGGGGTAACGAACACTGAAGCTTTCTTT. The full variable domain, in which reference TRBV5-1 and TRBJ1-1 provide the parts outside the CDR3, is KAGVTQTPRYLIKTRGQQVTLSCSPISGHRSVSWYQQTPGQGLQFLFEYFSETQRNKGNFPGRFSGRQFSNSRSEMNVSTLELGDSALYLCASSYREVGVTNTEAFFGQGTRLTVV.

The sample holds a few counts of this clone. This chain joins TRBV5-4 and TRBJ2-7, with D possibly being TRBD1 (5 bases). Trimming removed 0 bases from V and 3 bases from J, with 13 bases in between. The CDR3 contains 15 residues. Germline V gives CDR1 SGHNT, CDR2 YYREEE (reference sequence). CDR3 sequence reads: CASSLGAGSLYEQYF. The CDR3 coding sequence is TGTGCCAGCAGCTTGGGAGCAGGGTCGCTCTACGAGCAGTACTTC.

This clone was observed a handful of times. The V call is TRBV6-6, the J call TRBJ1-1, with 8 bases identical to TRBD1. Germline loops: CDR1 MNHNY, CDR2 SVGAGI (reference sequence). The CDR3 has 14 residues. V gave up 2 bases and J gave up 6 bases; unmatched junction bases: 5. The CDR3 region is CASSYRDRSAEAFF. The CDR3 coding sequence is TGTGCCAGCAGTTACCGGGACAGGTCTGCTGAAGCTTTCTTT.

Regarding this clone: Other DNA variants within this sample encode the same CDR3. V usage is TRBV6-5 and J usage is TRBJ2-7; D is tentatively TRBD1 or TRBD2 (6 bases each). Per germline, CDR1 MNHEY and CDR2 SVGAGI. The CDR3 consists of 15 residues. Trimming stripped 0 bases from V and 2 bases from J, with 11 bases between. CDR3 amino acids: CASSYSTGGAYEQYF. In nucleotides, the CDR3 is TGTGCCAGCAGTTACTCCACCGGGGGCGCCTACGAGCAGTACTTC.

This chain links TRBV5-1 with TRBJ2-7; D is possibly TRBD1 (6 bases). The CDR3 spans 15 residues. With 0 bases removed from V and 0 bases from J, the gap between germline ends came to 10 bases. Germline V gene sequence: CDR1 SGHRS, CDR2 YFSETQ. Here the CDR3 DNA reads TGCGCCAGCAGCTTGGGTGGACAGAGCTCCTACGAGCAGTACTTC. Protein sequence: CASSLGGQSSYEQYF. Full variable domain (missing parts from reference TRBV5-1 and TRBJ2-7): KAGVTQTPRYLIKTRGQQVTLSCSPISGHRSVSWYQQTPGQGLQFLFEYFSETQRNKGNFPGRFSGRQFSNSRSEMNVSTLELGDSALYLCASSLGGQSSYEQYFGPGTRLTVT.

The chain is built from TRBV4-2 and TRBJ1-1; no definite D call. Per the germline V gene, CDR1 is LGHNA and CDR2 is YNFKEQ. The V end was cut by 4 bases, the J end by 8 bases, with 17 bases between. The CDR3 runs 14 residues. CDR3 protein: CASSLSPDRGEAFF. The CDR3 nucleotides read TGTGCCAGCAGCCTGTCCCCCGACCGTGGGGAAGCTTTCTTT.

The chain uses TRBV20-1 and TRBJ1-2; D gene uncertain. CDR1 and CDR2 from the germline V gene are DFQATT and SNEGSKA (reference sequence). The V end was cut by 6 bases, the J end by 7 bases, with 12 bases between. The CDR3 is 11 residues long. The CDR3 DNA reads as TGCAGTGCGGTGACCGACGGTGGCTACACCTTC. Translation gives CSAVTDGGYTF.

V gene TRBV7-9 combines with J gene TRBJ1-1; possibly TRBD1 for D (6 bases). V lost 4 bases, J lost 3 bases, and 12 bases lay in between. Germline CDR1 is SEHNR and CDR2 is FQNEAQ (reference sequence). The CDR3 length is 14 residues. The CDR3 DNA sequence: TGTGCCAGCAGCTCCCCGGGGGCCGACACTGAAGCTTTCTTT. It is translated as CASSSPGADTEAFF.

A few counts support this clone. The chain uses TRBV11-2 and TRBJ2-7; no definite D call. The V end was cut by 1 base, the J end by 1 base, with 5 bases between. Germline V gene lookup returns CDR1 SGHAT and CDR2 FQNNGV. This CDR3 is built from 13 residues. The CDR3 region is CASSLAISYEQYF. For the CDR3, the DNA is TGTGCCAGCAGCTTAGCTATTTCCTACGAGCAGTACTTC.

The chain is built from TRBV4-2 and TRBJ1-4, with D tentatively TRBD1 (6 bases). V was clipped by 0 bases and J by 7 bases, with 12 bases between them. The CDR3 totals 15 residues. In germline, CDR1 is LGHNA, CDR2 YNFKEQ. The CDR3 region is CASSQDRGAVEKLFF. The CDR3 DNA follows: TGTGCCAGCAGCCAAGATCGGGGGGCCGTTGAAAAACTGTTTTTT.

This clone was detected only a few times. CDR3 DNA: TGTGCCAGCAGCTTAACAGGCGCAGATACGCAGTATTTT. Translated: CASSLTGADTQYF. The chain joins TRBV7-9 to TRBJ2-3, with D perhaps matching TRBD1 (5 bases). Germline V CDR1 and CDR2: SEHNR, FQNEAQ (reference sequence). CDR3 length: 13 residues. V lost 2 bases and J 4 bases, leaving 7 bases between the germline ends.

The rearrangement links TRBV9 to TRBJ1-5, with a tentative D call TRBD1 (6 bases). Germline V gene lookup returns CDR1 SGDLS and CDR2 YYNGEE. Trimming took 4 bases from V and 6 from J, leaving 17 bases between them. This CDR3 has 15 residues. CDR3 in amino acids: CASSRGAEGFQPQHF. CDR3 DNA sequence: TGTGCCAGCAGCCGGGGGGCTGAGGGGTTTCAGCCCCAGCATTTT.

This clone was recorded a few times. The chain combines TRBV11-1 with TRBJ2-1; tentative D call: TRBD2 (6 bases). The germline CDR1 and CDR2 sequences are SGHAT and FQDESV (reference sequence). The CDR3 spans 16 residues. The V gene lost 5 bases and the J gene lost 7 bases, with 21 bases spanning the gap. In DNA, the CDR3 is TGTGCCAGCAGCGCCTTTCGGGACTGGACCACAAATGAGCAGTTCTTC. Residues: CASSAFRDWTTNEQFF.

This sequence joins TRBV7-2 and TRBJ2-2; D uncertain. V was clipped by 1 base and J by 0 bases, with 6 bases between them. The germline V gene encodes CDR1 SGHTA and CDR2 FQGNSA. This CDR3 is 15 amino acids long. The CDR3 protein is CASSLGQTNTGELFF. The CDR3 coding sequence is TGTGCCAGCAGCTTAGGACAAACGAACACCGGGGAGCTGTTTTTT.

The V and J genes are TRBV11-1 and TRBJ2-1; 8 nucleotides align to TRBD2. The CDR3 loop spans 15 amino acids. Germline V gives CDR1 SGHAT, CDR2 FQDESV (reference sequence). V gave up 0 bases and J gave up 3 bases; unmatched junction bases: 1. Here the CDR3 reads CASSLASGVYNEQFF. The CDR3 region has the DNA TGTGCCAGCAGCTTAGCTAGCGGGGTCTACAATGAGCAGTTCTTC.

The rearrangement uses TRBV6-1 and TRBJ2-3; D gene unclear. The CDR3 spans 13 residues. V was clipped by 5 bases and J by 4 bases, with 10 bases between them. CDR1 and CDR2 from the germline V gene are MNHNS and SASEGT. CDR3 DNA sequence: TGTGCCAGCAGTTCCTTTCGGGCAGATACGCAGTATTTT. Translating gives CASSSFRADTQYF.